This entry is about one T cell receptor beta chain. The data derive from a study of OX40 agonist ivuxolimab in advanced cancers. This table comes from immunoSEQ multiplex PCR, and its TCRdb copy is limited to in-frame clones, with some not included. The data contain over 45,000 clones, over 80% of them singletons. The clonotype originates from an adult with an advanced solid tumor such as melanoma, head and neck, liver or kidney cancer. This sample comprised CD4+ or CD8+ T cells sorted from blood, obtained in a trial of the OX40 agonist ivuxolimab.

The CDR3: CASSLVGVNYGYTF. CDR3 DNA sequence: TGTGCCAGCAGCTTGGTGGGAGTTAACTATGGCTACACCTTC. The rearrangement uses TRBV4-2 and TRBJ1-2, with D unclear. Germline V gene sequence: CDR1 LGHNA, CDR2 YNFKEQ. The CDR3 consists of 14 residues. Trimming pared 5 bases from V and 1 base from J, leaving 11 bases between.